These 15 T cell receptor beta chains were all obtained from the same sample, sequenced in a study of blood T cells in healthy people across ages. A second about 7 to 12 cycle PCR used barcoded and J-beta primers. TCRdb reprocessed the 5' RACE reads with MiXCR, giving one entry per CDR3 protein. The repertoire has about 1,400,000 distinct CDR3 sequences, 59% of them found once; the top ten carry over 5.5%. Sequenced input: blood. The source of these receptors is a young man in good health.

This clonotype appeared a few times. The gene calls are TRBV2 and TRBJ2-4; the D gene is possibly TRBD2 (5 bases). Germline values: CDR1 SNHLY, CDR2 FYNNEI. The CDR3 runs to 11 residues. V lost 7 bases to trimming and J lost 7 bases, with 8 bases between them. The CDR3 here is CASITRNIQYF. CDR3 coding DNA: TGTGCCAGCATTACTAGGAACATTCAGTACTTC.

The rearrangement uses TRBV3-1 and TRBJ1-2; D is perhaps TRBD1 (5 bases). The CDR3 is made up of 14 amino acids. Trimming pared 0 bases from V and 6 bases from J, leaving 11 bases between. Germline V gene sequence: CDR1 LGHDT, CDR2 YNNKEL (reference sequence). The CDR3 loop is CASSQEGGDHGYTF. The CDR3 bases are TGTGCCAGCAGCCAAGAAGGAGGGGACCATGGCTACACCTTC.

This chain joins TRBV28 and TRBJ2-1, with a possible D match to TRBD2 (6 bases). CDR1 is MDHEN, CDR2 SYDVKM, per germline. This CDR3 is built from 17 residues. V was pared by 2 bases and J by 4 bases, with 18 bases between. CDR3 sequence: CASSLIASALGYNEQFF. CDR3 sequence (DNA): TGTGCCAGCAGTTTAATTGCTAGCGCCTTAGGGTACAATGAGCAGTTCTTC.

This chain uses TRBV27 with TRBJ2-7; 7 bases are a match to TRBD1. The CDR3 runs to 15 residues. V was pared by 0 bases and J by 2 bases, with 4 bases of the junction left unmatched. CDR1 is MNHEY, CDR2 SMNVEV, per germline (reference sequence). CDR3 region: CASSLSWQGAYEQYF. The CDR3 DNA is TGTGCCAGCAGTTTATCATGGCAGGGGGCCTACGAGCAGTACTTC.

This chain links TRBV13 with TRBJ2-7; no firm D call. The germline V gene encodes CDR1 PRHDT and CDR2 FYEKMQ (reference sequence). CDR3 length equals 14 residues. V lost 1 base and J lost 6, with 13 bases in between. The CDR3, as DNA: TGTGCCAGCAGCTTAGCAAACACCGGGCTCGAGCAGTACTTC. The encoded protein is CASSLANTGLEQYF.

The chain joins TRBV4-2 to TRBJ2-1; D is possibly TRBD2 (5 bases). V was clipped by 0 bases and J by 0 bases, with 15 bases between them. Germline V gene data show CDR1 as LGHNA and CDR2 as YNFKEQ. The CDR3 spans 18 residues. For the CDR3, the DNA is TGTGCCAGCAGCCAAGATGTGGAGGCGATTAGCTCCTACAATGAGCAGTTCTTC. It translates to CASSQDVEAISSYNEQFF.

This sequence joins TRBV29-1 and TRBJ2-7; 9 bases align to TRBD1. Germline CDR1 reads SQVTM; CDR2 reads ANQGSEA. V trimming: 7 bases; J trimming: 1 base; junction bases outside the gene matches: 8. The CDR3 contains 14 residues. CDR3 residues: CSAERGTGSYEQYF. CDR3 sequence (DNA): TGCAGCGCCGAACGGGGGACAGGGTCCTACGAGCAGTACTTC.

V gene TRBV29-1 combines with J gene TRBJ2-2; TRBD1 might be the D (5 bases). Germline V gives CDR1 SQVTM, CDR2 ANQGSEA. The V end lost 6 bases, the J end lost 1 base, and 12 bases lay between the germline ends. This CDR3 has 14 amino acids. CDR3 loop: CSVRSQGNTGELFF. Written as DNA, the CDR3 is TGCAGCGTCCGTAGTCAGGGGAACACCGGGGAGCTGTTTTTT.

This chain uses TRBV20-1 with TRBJ2-7, with 10 nucleotides matching TRBD2. The V gene end was trimmed by 3 bases and the J gene end by 1 base; junction bases not matched to a gene: 3. This CDR3 comprises 14 residues. Germline values: CDR1 DFQATT, CDR2 SNEGSKA (reference sequence). In nucleotides, the CDR3 is TGCAGTGCTAGGGAGCGGGAGGGGTCCTACGAGCAGTACTTC. It yields the protein CSAREREGSYEQYF.

The rearrangement joins TRBV28 to TRBJ2-7; a possible D gene is TRBD1 (6 bases). The CDR3 sequence is 17 residues long. Germline assignment: CDR1 MDHEN and CDR2 SYDVKM. V lost 1 base and J lost 0, with 16 bases in between. DNA of the CDR3: TGTGCCAGCAGTTTATTTCATCGGGACACTAGCTCCTACGAGCAGTACTTC. Translated, it gives CASSLFHRDTSSYEQYF.

The gene calls are TRBV15 and TRBJ2-1; 12 nucleotides agree with TRBD2. The germline gives CDR1 LNHNV, CDR2 YYDKDF (reference sequence). V lost 3 bases, J lost 4 bases, and 28 bases stayed unmatched. There are 24 residues in the CDR3. The CDR3 DNA is TGTGCCACCAGCAGTAGAAACAGAAGCGGTGGACTAGCGGGAAACCCCATCAAATACAATGAGCAGTTCTTC. Translated, it gives CATSSRNRSGGLAGNPIKYNEQFF.

The rearrangement uses TRBV6-2 or TRBV6-3 and TRBJ2-5; 7 bases align to TRBD2. Looked up from germline, CDR1 is MNHEY and CDR2 is SVGEGT. CDR3 size: 16 residues. V lost 6 bases and J lost 5; bases outside the gene matches: 15. For the CDR3, the DNA is TGTGCCAGCAGCCCCACGGGGAGGGGCGGTGATGAGACCCAGTACTTC. Its protein product is CASSPTGRGGDETQYF.

The V gene is TRBV28, the J gene TRBJ2-7, with D tentatively TRBD2 (6 bases). The V gene's germline CDR1 is MDHEN and CDR2 SYDVKM. Deletions cut 6 bases from V and 2 bases from J, with 20 bases between. This CDR3 contains 16 residues. CDR3 sequence reads: CASSSAGRGLPYEQYF. In nucleotides, the CDR3 is TGTGCCAGCAGCTCTGCGGGGCGGGGCCTCCCCTACGAGCAGTACTTC.

This clonotype was seen only a few times. The gene calls are TRBV7-9 and TRBJ2-5, with D unclear. The CDR3 sequence is 11 residues long. V shed 1 base and J shed 9 bases, with 6 bases lying between them. Germline CDR1 reads SEHNR; CDR2 reads FQNEAQ (reference sequence). CDR3 sequence reads: CASSLDVPQYF. Here the CDR3 DNA reads TGTGCCAGCAGCTTAGACGTGCCCCAGTACTTC.

The gene calls are TRBV4-1 and TRBJ2-5; TRBD2 aligns across 9 bases. CDR1 and CDR2 (germline): MGHRA, YSYEKL. V lost 1 base and J lost 5; bases outside the gene matches: 5. This CDR3 has 15 residues. CDR3 protein: CASSQGGGRAETQYF. The CDR3 DNA reads as TGCGCCAGCAGCCAAGGGGGCGGGAGGGCGGAGACCCAGTACTTC.